This T cell receptor beta chain was identified in a study of blood T cell repertoires in COVID-19. Clones were read by immunoSEQ multiplex PCR, and TCRdb kept only the in-frame ones, dropping some. The sample contains about 200,000 clones, over 75% of which appear only once. The TCR sequence derives from a woman aged 35 to 49 with acute COVID-19. Sample: PBMCs or T cells enriched from blood (not recorded which).

The CDR3 loop is CASSQDWGQFQETQYF. The CDR3 bases are TGCGCCAGCAGCCAAGATTGGGGACAGTTCCAAGAGACCCAGTACTTC. The chain combines TRBV4-3 with TRBJ2-5, with TRBD1 identical over 7 bases. The trim removed 0 bases at V and 1 base at J, leaving 5 bases unmatched. This CDR3 is built from 16 residues. The germline V gene has CDR1 LGHNA and CDR2 YSLEER.